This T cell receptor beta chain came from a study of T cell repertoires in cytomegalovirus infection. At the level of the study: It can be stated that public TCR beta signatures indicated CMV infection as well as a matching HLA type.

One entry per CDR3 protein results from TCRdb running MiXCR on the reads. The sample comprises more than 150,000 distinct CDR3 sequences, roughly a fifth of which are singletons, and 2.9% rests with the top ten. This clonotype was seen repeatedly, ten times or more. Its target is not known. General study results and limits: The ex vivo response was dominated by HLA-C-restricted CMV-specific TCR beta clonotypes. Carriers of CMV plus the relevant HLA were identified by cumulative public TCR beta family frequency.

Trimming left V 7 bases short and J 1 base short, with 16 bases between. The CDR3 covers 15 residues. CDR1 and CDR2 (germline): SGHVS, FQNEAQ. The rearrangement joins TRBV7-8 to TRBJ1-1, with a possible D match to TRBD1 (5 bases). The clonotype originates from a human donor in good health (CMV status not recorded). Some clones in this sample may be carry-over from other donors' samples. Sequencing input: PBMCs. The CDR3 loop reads CASTTLGVENTEAFF. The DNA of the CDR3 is TGTGCCAGCACCACCTTGGGGGTAGAGAACACTGAAGCTTTCTTT.